Below, 20 T cell receptor beta chains from the same sample are listed, as sequenced in a study of blood T cell repertoires in COVID-19. Assay: immunoSEQ multiplex PCR; the TCRdb copy retains only in-frame clones and omits some. The repertoire has some 20,000 clones, roughly 85% of them found once; the top ten carry roughly 60%. Specimen: peripheral blood. Receptors were obtained from a man at least 80 years old with acute or convalescent COVID-19.

V gene TRBV6-1 combines with J gene TRBJ2-5, with a possible D match to TRBD1 (5 bases). The germline V and J ends were trimmed by 3 bases and 5 bases, with 13 bases remaining between them. The V gene's germline CDR1 is MNHNS and CDR2 SASEGT. CDR3 length: 14 residues. Here the CDR3 DNA reads TGTGCCAGCAGTGATCTGGGGCTTGGGGAGACCCAGTACTTC. Translation: CASSDLGLGETQYF.

In its sample, this clone was seen once. The chain has TRBV6-2 or TRBV6-3 and TRBJ1-2; unclear D gene. The CDR3 loop spans 14 amino acids. In germline, CDR1 is MNHEY, CDR2 SVGEGT. Trimming cost V 3 bases and J 4 bases, with 12 bases left between them. The CDR3 region is CASSYLVSGYGYTF. DNA of the CDR3: TGTGCCAGCAGTTATCTTGTTTCCGGCTATGGCTACACCTTC.

The chain has TRBV6-5 and TRBJ2-5; TRBD1 matches at 12 bases. The length of the CDR3 is 14 residues. The V and J ends lost 8 bases and 6 bases, in that order; junction bases with no gene match: 7. The germline V gene has CDR1 MNHEY and CDR2 SVGAGI. The CDR3 protein is CASRPGQGAKTQYF. CDR3 nucleotides: TGTGCCAGCCGGCCGGGACAGGGGGCGAAGACCCAGTACTTC.

This chain links TRBV6-2 or TRBV6-3 with TRBJ2-5, with D hard to call. Germline values: CDR1 MNHEY, CDR2 SVGEGT. Trimming removed 5 bases at V and 5 bases at J, with 9 bases between. The CDR3 extends over 12 amino acids. CDR3 in amino acids: CASSERRETQYF. DNA of the CDR3: TGTGCCAGCAGTGAGCGACGGGAGACCCAGTACTTC.

The chain recombines TRBV19 with TRBJ1-6; D is perhaps TRBD1 (5 bases). V was clipped by 3 bases and J by 5 bases, with 17 bases between them. The CDR3 sequence is 17 residues long. Germline assignment: CDR1 LNHDA and CDR2 SQIVND (reference sequence). The CDR3 DNA sequence: TGTGCCAGTAGTATGCGGGGGTCGCTCGGAAATAATTCACCCCTCCACTTT. It encodes CASSMRGSLGNNSPLHF.

This clone came up once. The J gene is TRBJ2-5, the V gene TRBV5-5, with 7 bases lining up with TRBD2. Germline V CDR1 and CDR2: SGHKS, YYEKEE (reference sequence). V was pared by 3 bases and J by 5 bases, with 7 bases of the junction left unmatched. The CDR3 has 14 residues. The CDR3 loop reads CASSSGLGTETQYF. DNA for the CDR3: TGTGCCAGCAGCTCCGGACTAGGGACGGAGACCCAGTACTTC.

This clone showed up just a few times. This chain uses TRBV5-1 with TRBJ1-1; 9 bases are shared with TRBD1. V was clipped by 2 bases and J by 5 bases; unmatched bases: 7. The V gene's germline CDR1 is SGHRS and CDR2 YFSETQ. CDR3 length: 15 residues. CDR3 nucleotides: TGCGCCAGCAGCTTTCCGGGACAGGGAAGTACTGAAGCTTTCTTT. It specifies CASSFPGQGSTEAFF.

The rearrangement links TRBV4-2 to TRBJ1-1; possible D gene TRBD1, 5 bases. V was trimmed by 4 bases and J by 10 bases, leaving 16 bases between them. Germline-derived CDR1 and CDR2 are LGHNA and YNFKEQ. This CDR3 contains 13 residues. The chain's CDR3 is CASSPPGPGGAFF. CDR3 nucleotides: TGTGCCAGCAGCCCCCCCGGGCCCGGGGGAGCTTTCTTT.

In this sample, this clone turned up once. The chain has TRBV28 and TRBJ1-6, with 8 bases identical to TRBD1. The V segment lost 9 bases and the J segment 8 bases; nucleotides outside the gene matches: 12. Germline CDR1 and CDR2: MDHEN and SYDVKM. This CDR3 has 15 residues. CDR3 residues: CASSTTTGGYSPLHF. The CDR3 nucleotides read TGTGCCAGTTCAACTACCACAGGGGGGTATTCACCCCTCCACTTT.

Only one count was recorded for this clone. V usage is TRBV7-2 and J usage is TRBJ2-5; 11 nucleotides match TRBD2. V shed 1 base and J 4 bases; nucleotides not matched to a gene: 5. Germline V lookup: CDR1 SGHTA, CDR2 FQGNSA. This CDR3 has 16 amino acids. CDR3 DNA: TGTGCCAGCAGCTTAGAGACACTAGCGGGGGTAGAGACCCAGTACTTC. It yields the protein CASSLETLAGVETQYF. Based on the CDR3 plus reference TRBV7-2 and TRBJ2-5, the full variable domain is GAGVSQSPSNKVTEKGKDVELRCDPISGHTALYWYRQSLGQGLEFLIYFQGNSAPDKSGLPSDRFSAERTGGSVSTLTIQRTQQEDSAVYLCASSLETLAGVETQYFGPGTRLLVL.

The DNA for the CDR3 is TGTGCCATCAGTGGGGGGGGTACAGGGACCAATCAGCCCCAGCATTTT. Translated, it gives CAISGGGTGTNQPQHF. The rearrangement joins TRBV10-3 to TRBJ1-5, with D possibly being TRBD1 (6 bases). Germline CDR1 reads ENHRY; CDR2 reads SYGVKD. The CDR3 has 16 residues. Trimming cost V 4 bases and J 3 bases, with 16 bases left between them.

The gene calls are TRBV27 and TRBJ1-2; no definite D call. Trimming cost V 8 bases and J 2 bases, with 15 bases left between them. The CDR3 length is 14 residues. Looked up from germline, CDR1 is MNHEY and CDR2 is SMNVEV (reference sequence). This CDR3 reads CASRWGGGNYGYTF. The CDR3 DNA is TGTGCCAGCCGTTGGGGAGGAGGGAACTATGGCTACACCTTC.

V and J are TRBV6-1 and TRBJ2-4; 8 bases align to TRBD2. J was trimmed by 8 bases and V by 2 bases; bases with no gene match: 8. CDR3 length equals 15 residues. Germline CDR1 MNHNS, CDR2 SASEGT. CDR3 in amino acids: CASSELSGGEDIQYF. The CDR3 DNA reads TGTGCCAGCAGTGAATTGAGCGGGGGAGAGGACATTCAGTACTTC.

This clone was counted a single time. This rearrangement joins TRBV7-2 to TRBJ2-3; D unresolved. Germline V gene data show CDR1 as SGHTA and CDR2 as FQGNSA. The CDR3 sequence is 12 residues long. V was pared by 6 bases and J by 5 bases, with 9 bases between. The CDR3 here is CASSYRRDTQYF. The CDR3 DNA is TGTGCCAGCAGTTATAGGAGAGATACGCAGTATTTT.

CDR3 residues: CASRELSNEKLFF. CDR3 nucleotide sequence: TGTGCCAGCAGAGAGCTTAGTAATGAAAAACTGTTTTTT. The chain links TRBV2 to TRBJ1-4; no definite D call. Trimming left V 6 bases short and J 4 bases short, with 9 bases between. The CDR3 is made up of 13 amino acids. The V gene's germline CDR1 is SNHLY and CDR2 FYNNEI.

This clone was observed a single time. The chain employs TRBV7-9 and TRBJ2-7; TRBD1 aligns across 8 bases. Per the germline V gene, CDR1 is SEHNR and CDR2 is FQNEAQ (reference sequence). This CDR3 spans 14 amino acids. The V segment lost 4 bases and the J segment 3 bases; nucleotides outside the gene matches: 5. The CDR3 DNA reads TGTGCCAGCAGCTCGGGACAGGAACTCTACGAGCAGTACTTC. It yields the protein CASSSGQELYEQYF.

The chain combines TRBV28 with TRBJ1-4; TRBD1 aligns across 9 bases. V shed 10 bases, J shed 7 bases, and the junction held 16 bases outside the gene matches. The CDR3 is made up of 16 amino acids. The germline V gene encodes CDR1 MDHEN and CDR2 SYDVKM. This CDR3 is CATRTTGGILAEKLFF. The CDR3 DNA is TGTGCCACCAGGACCACAGGGGGCATTTTGGCTGAAAAACTGTTTTTT.

The chain recombines TRBV11-3 with TRBJ2-7, with 8 bases aligning to TRBD2. V lost 1 base, J lost 3 bases, and 8 bases stayed unmatched. Germline loops: CDR1 SGHNT, CDR2 YENEEA. CDR3 length: 16 residues. CDR3 in amino acids: CASSLGPARGGYEQYF. The CDR3 DNA reads as TGTGCCAGCAGCTTAGGGCCGGCCCGGGGGGGCTACGAGCAGTACTTC.

This clone is a singleton in its sample. The rearrangement links TRBV6-2 or TRBV6-3 to TRBJ2-1; D is unclear. The CDR3 extends over 14 amino acids. The V and J ends lost 4 bases and 2 bases respectively, with 9 bases between them. Germline CDR1 reads MNHEY; CDR2 reads SVGEGT. DNA of the CDR3: TGTGCCAGCAGTTCCAGTAACGCCTACAATGAGCAGTTCTTC. The encoded protein is CASSSSNAYNEQFF.

The chain combines TRBV5-1 with TRBJ1-5; 7 nucleotides align to TRBD1. CDR1 is SGHRS and CDR2 is YFSETQ in the germline V gene. The CDR3 has 14 residues. The J segment lost 5 bases and the V segment lost 2 bases, leaving 4 bases of the junction unmatched. The CDR3: CASSLRGTDQPQHF. The CDR3 DNA reads TGCGCCAGCAGCTTACGAGGGACAGATCAGCCCCAGCATTTT.